This T cell receptor beta chain originates from a study of shared clonotypes between healthy human individuals. HIV-negative, healthy adults without recent acute infections or vaccinations were the donors. All participating donors were Caucasian adults from Nashville, Tennessee. Extraction of genomic DNA in unsorted samples used 100 million or so PBMCs. The germline V gene encodes CDR1 LGHNA and CDR2 YNFKEQ. The V and J ends lost 3 bases and 3 bases, in that order; junction bases with no gene match: 4. The CDR3 loop spans 14 amino acids. The unsorted PBMC sample used ten immunoSEQ deep assay plates. Only in-frame clones appear in the TCRdb table, and some are missing; sequencing was by immunoSEQ multiplex PCR. This sample has fewer than 600,000 clones; about four fifths occur once, and the top ten carry roughly 13%.

The specimen sequenced was PBMCs. The genes are TRBV4-2 and TRBJ2-7, with 8 bases that match TRBD1. The source is a woman aged 40 to 50 in good health. Some clones in this sample may be carry-over from other donors' samples. Here the CDR3 reads CASSQGQADYEQYF. Here the CDR3 DNA reads TGTGCCAGCAGCCAGGGACAGGCGGACTACGAGCAGTACTTC.